The clone carrying this T cell receptor beta chain was detected once. What it recognizes is unknown. Treatment given: approximately 18 received Ad26.COV2.S at low or high dose, single or two shots; about 5 received placebo; per-sample allocation not given. Samples were taken on day 63 after the first vaccine or placebo injection. Only in-frame clones appear in the TCRdb table, and some are missing; sequencing was by immunoSEQ multiplex PCR. Of approximately 460,000 clones in the sample, nearly 90% were seen once. Trimming removed 0 bases from V and 9 bases from J; junction bases left unmatched: 9. CDR3 length: 16 amino acids. Per germline, CDR1 GTSNPN and CDR2 SVGIG (reference sequence). This specimen comes from a study of Ad26.COV2.S vaccination and SARS-CoV-2 variants. Study findings and constraints: Vaccine recipients had higher spike-specific TCR breadth than placebo recipients.

This sample comprised peripheral blood, obtained in a trial of Ad26.COV2.S vaccine versus placebo. The sequence derives from a person aged 18-60 years who received the Ad26.COV2.S COVID-19 vaccine or a placebo. The chain uses TRBV30 and TRBJ2-1; 12 nucleotides agree with TRBD1. The CDR3 spells CAWSVLWDRGHREQFF. CDR3 sequence (DNA): TGTGCCTGGAGTGTACTTTGGGACAGGGGGCACCGTGAGCAGTTCTTC.